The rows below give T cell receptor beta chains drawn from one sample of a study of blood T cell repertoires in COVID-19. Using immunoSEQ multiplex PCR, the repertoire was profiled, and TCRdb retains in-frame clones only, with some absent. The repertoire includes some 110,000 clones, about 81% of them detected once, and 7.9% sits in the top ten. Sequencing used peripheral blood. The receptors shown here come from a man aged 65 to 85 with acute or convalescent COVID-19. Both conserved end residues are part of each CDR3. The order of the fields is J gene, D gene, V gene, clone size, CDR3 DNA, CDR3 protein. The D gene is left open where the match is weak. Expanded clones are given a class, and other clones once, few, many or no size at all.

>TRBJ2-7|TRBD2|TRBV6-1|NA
TGTGCCAGCAGAGAAGAGGCAGGGAGGGGTCAAAAAAGGGACGAGCAGTACTTC
CASREEAGRGQKRDEQYF
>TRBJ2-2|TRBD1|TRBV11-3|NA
TGTGCCAGCAGCTCCAGGGGGCGAGGCGGGGAGCTGTTTTTT
CASSSRGRGGELFF
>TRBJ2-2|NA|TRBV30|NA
TGTGCCTGGAGGCTGAACAGGATGTCCGGGGAGCTGTTTTTT
CAWRLNRMSGELFF
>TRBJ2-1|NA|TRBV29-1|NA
TGCAGCGTTGAAACAAGCTACAATGAGCAGTTCTTC
CSVETSYNEQFF
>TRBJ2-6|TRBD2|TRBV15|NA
TGTGCCACCAGCAGAGGGCTAGCGGGGGTTGCTGGGGCCAACGTCCTGACTTTC
CATSRGLAGVAGANVLTF
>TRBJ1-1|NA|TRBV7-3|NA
TGTGCCAGCAGCCCTAATTTAAACAGGAACACTGAAGCTTTCTTT
CASSPNLNRNTEAFF
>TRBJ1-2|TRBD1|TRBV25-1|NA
TGTGCCAGCAGCCAATTAACAGGGGGGGGATCGGGTGGCTACACCTTC
CASSQLTGGGSGGYTF
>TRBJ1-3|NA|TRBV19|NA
TGTGCCAGTAGTACCAAAGGGGCACACTACCGAAACACCATATATTTT
CASSTKGAHYRNTIYF
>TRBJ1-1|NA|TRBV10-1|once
TGCGCCAGCAGTCAGGGGAACACTGAAGCTTTCTTT
CASSQGNTEAFF
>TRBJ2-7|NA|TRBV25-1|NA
TGTGCCAGCAGTGGGCGGAGGGGCTACGAGCAGTACTTC
CASSGRRGYEQYF
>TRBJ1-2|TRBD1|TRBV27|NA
TGTGCCACCGCGGACAGGGGTGGCTACACCTTC
CATADRGGYTF
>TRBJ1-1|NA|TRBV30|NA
TGTGCCTGGAGTGCCCTTACGTTATCCGCGGCCAACACTGAAGCTTTCTTT
CAWSALTLSAANTEAFF
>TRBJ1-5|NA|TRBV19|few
TGTGCCAGTAGTATAGGAGGGACAAATCAGCCCCAGCATTTT
CASSIGGTNQPQHF
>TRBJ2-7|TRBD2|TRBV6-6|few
TGTGCCAGCAGTGCGGCAGCGGGAGAGGCGGCCGAGCAGTACTTC
CASSAAAGEAAEQYF
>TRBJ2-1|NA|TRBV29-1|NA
TGCAGCGTTCCAAGAGGGCTCTCCTACAATGAGCAGTTCTTC
CSVPRGLSYNEQFF
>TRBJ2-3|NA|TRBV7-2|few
TGTGCCAGCAGCTTCCCCGGGACTTCCACAGATACGCAGTATTTT
CASSFPGTSTDTQYF
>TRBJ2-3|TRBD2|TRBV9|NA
TGTGCCAGCAGCGCCCGTGGTGGCGGGAGGGCGGGAGATACGCAGTATTTT
CASSARGGGRAGDTQYF